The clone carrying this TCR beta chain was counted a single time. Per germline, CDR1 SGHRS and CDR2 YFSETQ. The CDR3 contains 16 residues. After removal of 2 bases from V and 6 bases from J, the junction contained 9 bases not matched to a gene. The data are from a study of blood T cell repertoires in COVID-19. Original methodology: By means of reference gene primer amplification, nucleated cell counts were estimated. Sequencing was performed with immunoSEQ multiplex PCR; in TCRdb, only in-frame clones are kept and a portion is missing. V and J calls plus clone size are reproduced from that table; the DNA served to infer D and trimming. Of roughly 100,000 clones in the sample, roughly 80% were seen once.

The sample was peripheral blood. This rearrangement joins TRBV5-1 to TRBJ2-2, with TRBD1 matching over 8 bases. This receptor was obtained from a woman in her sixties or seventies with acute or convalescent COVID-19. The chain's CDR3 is CASSFTGQGYPGELFF. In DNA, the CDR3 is TGCGCCAGCAGCTTCACTGGACAGGGATATCCCGGGGAGCTGTTTTTT.